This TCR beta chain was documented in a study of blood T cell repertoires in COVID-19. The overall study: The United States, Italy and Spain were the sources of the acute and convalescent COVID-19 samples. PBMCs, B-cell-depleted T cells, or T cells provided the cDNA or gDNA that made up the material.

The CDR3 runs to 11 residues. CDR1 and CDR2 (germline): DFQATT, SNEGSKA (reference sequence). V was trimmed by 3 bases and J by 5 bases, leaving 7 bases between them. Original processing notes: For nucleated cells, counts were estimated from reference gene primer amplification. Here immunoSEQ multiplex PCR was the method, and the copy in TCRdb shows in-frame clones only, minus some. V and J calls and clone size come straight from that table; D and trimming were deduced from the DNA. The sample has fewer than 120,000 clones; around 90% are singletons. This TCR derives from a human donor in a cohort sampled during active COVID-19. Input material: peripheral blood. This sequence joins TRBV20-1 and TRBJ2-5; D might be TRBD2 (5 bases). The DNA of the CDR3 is TGCAGTGCTAGCTGGGAGGAGACCCAGTACTTC. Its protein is CSASWEETQYF.